This T cell receptor beta chain was captured by sequencing in a study of T cell changes during pregnancy in multiple sclerosis. Produced via immunoSEQ multiplex PCR; TCRdb's table is partial and in-frame only. The table shows tens of thousands of clones, with about 91% occurring only once. Trimming removed 3 bases from V and 2 bases from J; junction bases left unmatched: 9. Per germline, CDR1 ENHRY and CDR2 SYGVKD. CDR3 length equals 17 residues. The source is a female donor in good health, enrolled as a control in a pregnancy study. The V and J genes are TRBV10-3 and TRBJ1-3; 8 bases are shared with TRBD1. The input for sequencing was peripheral blood, taken after pregnancy. The CDR3 DNA reads as TGTGCCATCAGTGAAAGAAGTCAGGGGGCAACTGGAAACACCATATATTTT. It is translated as CAISERSQGATGNTIYF.